This entry concerns a single T cell receptor beta chain. Its binding antigen is unknown. Base-call qualities are not available, and no considerably larger clone is one nucleotide away. The germline V gene gives CDR1 as LGHNA and CDR2 as YNFKEQ. The junction shows trimming of 4 bases on V and 5 bases on J, plus 17 bases between the germline ends. The CDR3 goes from the cysteine to the phenylalanine over 15 residues. CDR3 DNA only is kept here, 45 bases in frame from base 1. Each collaborating institution followed its own protocols to collect whole blood in K2EDTA tubes. For TCRbeta analysis, collaborators shipped samples as frozen whole blood, isolated PBMCs, or DNA extracted from either of those sample types. This sample was taken from a study of blood T cell repertoires in COVID-19 (TCRdb year 2020). In terms of the full investigation: The collaborator samples originated in the United States, Italy and Spain and spanned the acute and convalescent phases of COVID-19. The prospective study material was composed of cDNA or gDNA derived from T cells, B-cell-depleted T cells, or PBMCs. Deeply sampled blood TCRbeta repertoires from subjects exposed to, actively infected with, or recovered from COVID-19 were included in the dataset. The repertoires were made available in a free public database intended to serve as a resource for research on the immune response to SARS-CoV-2. The samples were drawn from two sources: the first 160 participants of the ongoing ImmuneRACE study, and over 950 subjects contributed by 6 global collaborators. A de-identified subject ID, COVID-19 status, age in years and sex were almost always included in the sample metadata. Where HLA class I and class II types were available, the types were taken from metadata supplied by the sample provider, not from assay-based typing. The research as a whole found: The quantity of clinical and demographic metadata differed by source and by participant and was supplied without curation.

TCRbeta CDR3 regions were amplified from genomic DNA using the immunoSEQ Assay, a bias-controlled multiplex PCR. The published analysis was carried out like this. Nucleated cell counts per sample were estimated from amplification of reference gene primers within the assay. To quantify the absolute abundance of each unique TCRbeta CDR3 rearrangement, sequence reads were collapsed and filtered. Productive Simpson clonality was computed per sample as the square root of Simpson's diversity index over productive rearrangements. This immuneACCESS table, as held by TCRdb, lists in-frame sequences with V and J called but not all clones. Of the missing ones, under half trace to an unresolved V gene in checked studies; the others have no known cause. The V and J calls and clone size were taken over from that table, and D and trimming were inferred from the DNA. The sample includes 45,000 to 50,000 clones, with roughly 90% observed a single time. The ten largest clonotypes hold around 9.8% of the sample.

Material for sequencing was peripheral blood. The clonotype originates from a human donor in a cohort sampled during active COVID-19. This chain is built from TRBV4-2 and TRBJ1-1, with TRBD1 tentatively as D gene (5 bases match). The DNA reads TGTGCCAGCAGCCCCGGGACGGGTGGGGGGACTGAAGCTTTCTTT. Translated, it reads CASSPGTGGGTEAFF.